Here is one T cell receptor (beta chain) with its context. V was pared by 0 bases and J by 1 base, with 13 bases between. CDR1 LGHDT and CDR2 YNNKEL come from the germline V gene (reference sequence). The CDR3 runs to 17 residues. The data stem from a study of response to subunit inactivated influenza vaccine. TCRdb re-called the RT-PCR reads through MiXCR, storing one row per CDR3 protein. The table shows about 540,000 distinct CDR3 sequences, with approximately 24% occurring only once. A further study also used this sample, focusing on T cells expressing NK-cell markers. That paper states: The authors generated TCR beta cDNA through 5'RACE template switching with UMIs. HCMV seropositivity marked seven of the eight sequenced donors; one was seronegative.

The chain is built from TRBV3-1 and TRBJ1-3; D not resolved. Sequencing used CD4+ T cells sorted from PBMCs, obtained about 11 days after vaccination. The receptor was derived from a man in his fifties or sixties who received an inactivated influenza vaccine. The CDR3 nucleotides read TGTGCCAGCAGCCAAGATCGGCGGGGATTATCTGGAAACACCATATATTTT. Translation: CASSQDRRGLSGNTIYF.